What follows is one TCR beta chain and its context. It was CD45RO-negative cells, positively selected for CCR7, that made up naive CD8 cells, with terminally differentiated effector memory CD45RA+ cells excluded. TCRdb's table, derived via immunoSEQ multiplex PCR, lists solely in-frame clones and lacks some. This table holds about 1.9 million clones, about 94% found once. J was trimmed by 4 bases and V by 4 bases; bases with no gene match: 3. There are 15 residues in the CDR3. Per the germline V gene, CDR1 is SGHRS and CDR2 is YFSETQ. The data originate from a study of shared clonotypes between healthy human individuals.

The sequence derives from a man aged 18-30 years in good health. Some clones in this sample may be carry-over from other donors' samples. The rearrangement joins TRBV5-1 to TRBJ2-2; 11 nucleotides match TRBD2. Specimen: naive CD8+ T cells from PBMCs. The CDR3 loop reads CASSPGLAVTGELFF. The CDR3 nucleotides read TGCGCCAGCAGCCCGGGACTAGCGGTCACCGGGGAGCTGTTTTTT. Using reference TRBV5-1 and TRBJ2-2 for the parts outside the CDR3, the full variable domain is KAGVTQTPRYLIKTRGQQVTLSCSPISGHRSVSWYQQTPGQGLQFLFEYFSETQRNKGNFPGRFSGRQFSNSRSEMNVSTLELGDSALYLCASSPGLAVTGELFFGEGSRLTVL.